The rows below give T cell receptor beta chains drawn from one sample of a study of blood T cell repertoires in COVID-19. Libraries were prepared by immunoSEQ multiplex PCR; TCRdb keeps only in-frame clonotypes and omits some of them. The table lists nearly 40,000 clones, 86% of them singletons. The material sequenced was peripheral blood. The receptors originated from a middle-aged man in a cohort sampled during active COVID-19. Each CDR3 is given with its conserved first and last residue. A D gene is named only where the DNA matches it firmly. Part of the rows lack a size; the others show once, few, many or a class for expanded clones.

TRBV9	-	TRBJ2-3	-	CASSVDGKGGDTQYF	TGTGCCAGCAGCGTAGACGGCAAAGGGGGAGATACGCAGTATTTT
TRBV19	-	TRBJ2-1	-	CASSNRGRINEQFF	TGTGCCAGTAGTAACCGGGGAAGGATCAATGAGCAGTTCTTC
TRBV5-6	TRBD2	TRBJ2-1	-	CASSLASGGYNWNEQFF	TGTGCCAGCAGCTTGGCTAGCGGGGGCTATAATTGGAATGAGCAGTTCTTC
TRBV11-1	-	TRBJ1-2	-	CASSFERGNYGYTF	TGTGCCAGCAGCTTCGAGAGGGGGAACTATGGCTACACCTTC
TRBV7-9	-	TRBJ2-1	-	CASSSISGPSYNEQFF	TGTGCCAGCAGCTCCATCAGCGGACCCTCCTACAATGAGCAGTTCTTC
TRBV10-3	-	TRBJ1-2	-	CAISDRNHGYTF	TGTGCCATCAGTGACAGGAACCATGGCTACACCTTC
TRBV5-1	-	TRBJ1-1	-	CASSLEDRRDTEAFF	TGCGCCAGCAGCTTGGAAGACAGGCGGGACACTGAAGCTTTCTTT
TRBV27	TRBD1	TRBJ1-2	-	CASSQRGRDSYYGYTF	TGTGCCAGCAGTCAAAGGGGACGGGACAGCTACTATGGCTACACCTTC
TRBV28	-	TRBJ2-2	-	CASSFGGSLAGELFF	TGTGCCAGCAGTTTCGGAGGGAGTCTGGCCGGGGAGCTGTTTTTT
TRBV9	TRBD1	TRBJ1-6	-	CASSVGGQNNSPLHF	TGTGCCAGCAGCGTAGGGGGACAGAATAATTCACCCCTCCACTTT
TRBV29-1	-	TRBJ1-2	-	CSVHENYGYTF	TGCAGCGTTCACGAGAACTATGGCTACACCTTC
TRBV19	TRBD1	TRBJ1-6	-	CASSTRTGDNSPLHF	TGTGCCAGTAGTACCCGGACAGGGGATAATTCACCCCTCCACTTT
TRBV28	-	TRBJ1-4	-	CASTSTSTNEKLFF	TGTGCCAGCACATCGACTTCAACTAATGAAAAACTGTTTTTT
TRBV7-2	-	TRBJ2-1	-	CASSLDFGESSYNEQFF	TGTGCCAGCAGCTTAGATTTCGGGGAGAGCTCCTACAATGAGCAGTTCTTC
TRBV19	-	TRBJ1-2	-	CASTPGLTYGYTF	TGTGCCAGCACTCCGGGACTGACCTATGGCTACACCTTC
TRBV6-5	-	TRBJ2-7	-	CASKGSTSYEQYF	TGTGCCAGCAAAGGGAGCACCTCCTACGAGCAGTACTTC
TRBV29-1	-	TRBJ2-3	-	CSVPRGGAQYF	TGCAGCGTGCCAAGGGGGGGCGCGCAGTATTTT
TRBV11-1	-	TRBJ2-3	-	CASSLTGRRDTQYF	TGTGCCAGCAGCTTGACAGGGAGGCGGGATACGCAGTATTTT
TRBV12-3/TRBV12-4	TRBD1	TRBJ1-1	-	CASSQTGTEAFF	TGTGCCAGCAGCCAGACAGGGACTGAAGCTTTCTTT
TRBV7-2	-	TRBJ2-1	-	CASSLGVASSYNEQFF	TGTGCCAGCAGCTTAGGTGTAGCCAGCTCCTACAATGAGCAGTTCTTC
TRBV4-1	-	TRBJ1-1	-	CASSQVSAGLEAFF	TGCGCCAGCAGCCAAGTGTCAGCAGGACTTGAAGCTTTCTTT
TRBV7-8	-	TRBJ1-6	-	CASTPGNSPLHF	TGTGCCAGCACCCCCGGGAATTCACCCCTCCACTTT
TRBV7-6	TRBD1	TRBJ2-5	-	CASRPGQGETQYF	TGTGCCAGCAGACCGGGACAGGGGGAGACCCAGTACTTC
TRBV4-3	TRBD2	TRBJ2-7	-	CASSQDFSGGAYEQYF	TGCGCCAGCAGCCAAGATTTCAGCGGGGGGGCCTACGAGCAGTACTTC
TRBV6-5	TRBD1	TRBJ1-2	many	CASSYSLGQADGYTF	TGTGCCAGCAGTTATTCCCTCGGACAGGCTGATGGCTACACCTTC
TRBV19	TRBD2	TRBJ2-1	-	CASTPRGREGRNEQFF	TGTGCCAGTACCCCGAGGGGGCGGGAGGGCAGGAATGAGCAGTTCTTC
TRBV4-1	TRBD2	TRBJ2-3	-	CASSQVAGLTDTQYF	TGCGCCAGCAGCCAAGTAGCGGGACTCACAGATACGCAGTATTTT
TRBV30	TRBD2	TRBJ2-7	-	CAWSTGLAGDQQYF	TGTGCCTGGTCCACCGGACTAGCGGGGGATCAGCAGTACTTC
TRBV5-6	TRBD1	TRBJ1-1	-	CASSSGTDNTEAFF	TGTGCCAGCAGCTCCGGGACAGACAACACTGAAGCTTTCTTT
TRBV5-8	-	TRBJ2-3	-	CASSLLSTSTDTQYF	TGTGCCAGCAGCTTGTTGAGCACGAGCACAGATACGCAGTATTTT
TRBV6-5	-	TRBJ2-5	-	CASKTQETQYF	TGTGCCAGCAAGACACAAGAGACCCAGTACTTC